The 18 T cell receptor beta chains presented below share a single source sample, sequenced in a study of cytomegalovirus exposure and HLA in healthy donors. Researchers ran the PCR with 60 Vbeta and 13 Jbeta primers. Repertoires were generated with immunoSEQ multiplex PCR, while TCRdb's copy carries only in-frame clones and drops some. This listing includes 60,000 to 80,000 clones. Sequenced sample: PBMCs. The receptor set was obtained from a man between 35 and 55 years old in good health and CMV-seronegative.

This chain links TRBV19 with TRBJ2-7, with D possibly TRBD1 on 6 matching bases. Trimming left V 5 bases short and J 3 bases short, with 17 bases between. CDR1 and CDR2 (germline): LNHDA, SQIVND (reference sequence). The length of the CDR3 is 15 residues. CDR3 protein: CASSSLDSRNYEQYF. CDR3 bases: TGTGCCAGTAGTTCCCTGGACAGCCGAAACTACGAGCAGTACTTC.

CDR3 region: CASSLGLANEQFF. DNA of the CDR3: TGCGCCAGCAGCCTCGGACTAGCAAATGAGCAGTTCTTC. The rearrangement uses TRBV4-3 and TRBJ2-1; TRBD2 aligns across 8 bases. The germline gives CDR1 LGHNA, CDR2 YSLEER. Trimming at V came to 4 bases and at J to 7 bases, leaving 3 bases not matched to a gene. The CDR3 is 13 amino acids.

This sequence joins TRBV6-5 and TRBJ1-1, with a weak D call TRBD1 (5 bases). Germline V lookup: CDR1 MNHEY, CDR2 SVGAGI. This CDR3 has 14 residues. Trimming left V 5 bases short and J 7 bases short, with 17 bases between. In nucleotides, the CDR3 is TGTGCCAGCAGTCGATTAACAGGAATCTATGAAGCTTTCTTT. Its protein product is CASSRLTGIYEAFF.

The rearrangement joins TRBV9 to TRBJ2-3, with 7 bases lining up with TRBD2. This CDR3 contains 16 residues. V dropped 0 bases and J dropped 5; count of bases not matched to a gene: 9. Germline-derived CDR1 and CDR2 are SGDLS and YYNGEE. CDR3 nucleotides: TGTGCCAGCAGCGTAGATGAGGGAGGGCCAGTAGATACGCAGTATTTT. It specifies CASSVDEGGPVDTQYF.

The chain joins TRBV7-2 to TRBJ2-1; D unclear. This CDR3 is built from 15 residues. Trimming pared 0 bases from V and 3 bases from J, leaving 9 bases between. Germline values: CDR1 SGHTA, CDR2 FQGNSA. The CDR3 reads CASSLAAAFYNEQFF. The CDR3, as DNA: TGTGCCAGCAGCTTAGCGGCGGCCTTCTACAATGAGCAGTTCTTC.

The chain carries TRBV6-5 and TRBJ1-5; tentative D call: TRBD1 (6 bases). Germline CDR1 is MNHEY and CDR2 is SVGAGI. This CDR3 spans 14 amino acids. V lost 6 bases and J lost 3, with 12 bases in between. The CDR3 nucleotides read TGTGCCAGCAGCCGGAGACAGGTCAATCAGCCCCAGCATTTT. Translation gives CASSRRQVNQPQHF.

The V gene is TRBV11-3, the J gene TRBJ2-1; D perhaps matches TRBD2 (5 bases). Deletions cut 2 bases from V and 6 bases from J, with 17 bases between. CDR3 length: 16 amino acids. CDR1 is SGHNT, CDR2 YENEEA, per germline. The CDR3 spells CASSLTASTRPNEQFF. Written as DNA, the CDR3 is TGTGCCAGCAGCTTAACGGCCAGTACTAGGCCCAATGAGCAGTTCTTC.

V usage is TRBV14 and J usage is TRBJ2-1, with 7 positions matching TRBD2. This CDR3 contains 15 residues. The ends lost 2 bases at V and 2 bases at J; junction bases unmatched: 3. Germline-derived CDR1 and CDR2 are SGHDN and FVKESK. CDR3 in amino acids: CASSQRGGAYNEQFF. Here the CDR3 DNA reads TGTGCCAGCAGCCAAAGGGGAGGGGCCTACAATGAGCAGTTCTTC.

This sequence joins TRBV18 and TRBJ1-1; TRBD1 is a possible D gene (6 bases). V dropped 6 bases and J dropped 8 bases, with 19 bases sitting between them. The CDR3 has 14 amino acids. Germline CDR1 is KGHSH and CDR2 is LQKENI. CDR3 coding DNA: TGTGCCAGCTCGGAAAGCTTACAGGGTTACGAAGCTTTCTTT. Residues: CASSESLQGYEAFF.

The rearrangement links TRBV7-9 to TRBJ1-5; a possible D gene is TRBD1 (5 bases). V was trimmed by 2 bases and J by 7 bases, leaving 9 bases between them. In germline, CDR1 is SEHNR, CDR2 FQNEAQ (reference sequence). The CDR3 has 13 residues. The CDR3 spells CASSLQGNQPQHF. DNA of the CDR3: TGTGCCAGCAGCTTACAGGGTAACCAGCCCCAGCATTTT.

V and J are TRBV12-1 and TRBJ1-2; the table's D call, TRBD1, has no DNA check behind it. TRBV12-1 is flagged as a pseudogene. The CDR3 extends over 15 amino acids. This CDR3 reads CASRRIDYRGYGYTF. CDR3 bases: TGTGCCAGCAGACGCATCGACTACAGGGGCTATGGCTACACCTTC.

The chain recombines TRBV15 with TRBJ2-2, with a weak D call TRBD1 (6 bases). The CDR3 is made up of 18 amino acids. The V end lost 6 bases, the J end lost 3 bases, and 23 bases lay between the germline ends. The germline CDR1 and CDR2 sequences are LNHNV and YYDKDF (reference sequence). The CDR3 loop is CATSEPTGHRPYTGELFF. DNA for the CDR3: TGTGCCACCAGTGAACCAACAGGGCACCGACCGTACACCGGGGAGCTGTTTTTT. Complete variable domain (other parts from reference TRBV15 and TRBJ2-2): DAMVIQNPRYQVTQFGKPVTLSCSQTLNHNVMYWYQQKSSQAPKLLFHYYDKDFNNEADTPDNFQSRRPNTSFCFLDIRSPGLGDTAMYLCATSEPTGHRPYTGELFFGEGSRLTVL.

The V call is TRBV19, the J call TRBJ1-2; 7 nucleotides agree with TRBD1. This CDR3 has 18 residues. The junction had 16 bases not matched to a gene; V was cut back by 4 bases and J by 2 bases. The V gene's germline CDR1 is LNHDA and CDR2 SQIVND (reference sequence). In nucleotides, the CDR3 is TGTGCCAGTAGTAGGGGCACGACAGGGACATACTTCAACTATGGCTACACCTTC. This sequence encodes CASSRGTTGTYFNYGYTF.

The chain employs TRBV5-4 and TRBJ2-1; 7 bases map to TRBD2. The CDR3 runs 17 residues. The V gene's germline CDR1 is SGHNT and CDR2 YYREEE (reference sequence). The ends lost 4 bases at V and 12 bases at J; junction bases unmatched: 22. This CDR3 is CASSPTPEPYWGGVQFF. CDR3 DNA sequence: TGTGCCAGCAGCCCCACCCCGGAGCCATACTGGGGGGGTGTGCAGTTCTTC.

The V gene is TRBV4-2, the J gene TRBJ2-2; D may be TRBD1 (5 bases). Germline-derived CDR1 and CDR2 are LGHNA and YNFKEQ. This CDR3 has 13 amino acids. Trimming removed 5 bases from V and 6 bases from J, with 10 bases in between. The CDR3 region has the DNA TGTGCCAGCAGCTTAGGGGTGGCCGGGGAGCTGTTTTTT. As protein: CASSLGVAGELFF.

The rearrangement joins TRBV13 to TRBJ1-1; weak D call: TRBD1 (6 bases). This CDR3 is 14 amino acids long. Germline V gene data show CDR1 as PRHDT and CDR2 as FYEKMQ (reference sequence). V was clipped by 4 bases and J by 6 bases, with 15 bases between them. In DNA form, the CDR3 reads TGTGCCAGCAGCTCAAAATCGGACAGAGCTGAAGCTTTCTTT. Protein product: CASSSKSDRAEAFF. Complete variable domain (other parts from reference TRBV13 and TRBJ1-1): AAGVIQSPRHLIKEKRETATLKCYPIPRHDTVYWYQQGPGQDPQFLISFYEKMQSDKGSIPDRFSAQQFSDYHSELNMSSLELGDSALYFCASSSKSDRAEAFFGQGTRLTVV.

The genes are TRBV6-5 and TRBJ1-1; tentative D call: TRBD1 (5 bases). This CDR3 spans 16 amino acids. V was shortened by 0 bases and J by 0 bases, with 11 bases between the two germline ends. Germline lookup yields CDR1 MNHEY and CDR2 SVGAGI. The CDR3 here is CASSYSPTVLNTEAFF. The CDR3, as DNA: TGTGCCAGCAGTTACTCGCCGACAGTTTTGAACACTGAAGCTTTCTTT.

The rearrangement joins TRBV7-2 to TRBJ1-2; the match to TRBD1 covers 12 bases. The V gene's germline CDR1 is SGHTA and CDR2 FQGNSA. J lost 8 bases, V lost 2 bases, and 9 bases had no gene match. The CDR3 is 16 amino acids. Here the CDR3 DNA reads TGTGCCAGCAGCTTACTCAAGGGACAGGGGGCGGAGGGCTACACCTTC. Its protein product is CASSLLKGQGAEGYTF.